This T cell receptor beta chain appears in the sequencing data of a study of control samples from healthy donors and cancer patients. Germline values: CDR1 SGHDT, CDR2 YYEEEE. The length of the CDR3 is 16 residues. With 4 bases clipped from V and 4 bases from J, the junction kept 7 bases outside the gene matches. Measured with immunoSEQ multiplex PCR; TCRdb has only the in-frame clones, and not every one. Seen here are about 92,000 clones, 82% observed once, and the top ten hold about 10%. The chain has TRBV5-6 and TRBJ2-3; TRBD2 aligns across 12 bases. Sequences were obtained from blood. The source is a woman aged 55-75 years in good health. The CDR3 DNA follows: TGTGCCAGCAGCCTACTGACTAGCGGGAGACCAGATACGCAGTATTTT. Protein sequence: CASSLLTSGRPDTQYF.